One and the same sample provided the 18 T cell receptor beta chains below, sequenced in a study of cytomegalovirus exposure and HLA in healthy donors. Primers: 60 Vbeta forward and 13 Jbeta reverse. The protocol was immunoSEQ multiplex PCR, while the TCRdb copy is restricted to in-frame clones and leaves out a portion. This sample has roughly 150,000 clones, with roughly 85% found just once. The sequenced sample was PBMCs. The receptor source for this set is a man aged 35-49 years in good health and CMV-seropositive.

V is TRBV18 and J is TRBJ2-7, with 13 positions matching TRBD2. The CDR3 runs 16 residues. Germline V gives CDR1 KGHSH, CDR2 LQKENI. J was trimmed by 4 bases and V by 4 bases; bases with no gene match: 7. The CDR3 loop is CASSRGLAGESYEQYF. DNA of the CDR3: TGTGCCAGCTCACGTGGACTAGCGGGAGAATCTTACGAGCAGTACTTC.

V usage is TRBV29-1 and J usage is TRBJ2-2, with D possibly matching TRBD2 (6 bases). V gave up 6 bases and J gave up 5 bases, with 19 bases separating them. The CDR3 covers 15 residues. Germline assignment: CDR1 SQVTM and CDR2 ANQGSEA. The CDR3: CSVGIRVGGTGELFF. CDR3 DNA: TGCAGCGTCGGGATCCGGGTTGGAGGGACCGGGGAGCTGTTTTTT.

V gene TRBV30 combines with J gene TRBJ2-1; D unclear. CDR1 GTSNPN and CDR2 SVGIG come from the germline V gene (reference sequence). The CDR3 has 11 amino acids. Trimming removed 1 base from V and 7 bases from J, with 5 bases in between. CDR3: CAWSGRNEQFF. The CDR3 nucleotides read TGTGCCTGGAGTGGCCGGAATGAGCAGTTCTTC.

The chain employs TRBV15 and TRBJ1-1; a possible D gene is TRBD1 (5 bases). Germline V gene data show CDR1 as LNHNV and CDR2 as YYDKDF (reference sequence). V lost 3 bases and J lost 8, with 16 bases in between. This CDR3 contains 14 residues. CDR3 bases: TGTGCCACCAGCAGGGACGTGACAGTACAAGAAGCTTTCTTT. Protein sequence: CATSRDVTVQEAFF. The whole variable domain, remainder taken from reference TRBV15 and TRBJ1-1, is DAMVIQNPRYQVTQFGKPVTLSCSQTLNHNVMYWYQQKSSQAPKLLFHYYDKDFNNEADTPDNFQSRRPNTSFCFLDIRSPGLGDTAMYLCATSRDVTVQEAFFGQGTRLTVV.

V and J are TRBV19 and TRBJ2-5; D perhaps matches TRBD1 (6 bases). V dropped 5 bases and J dropped 7 bases, with 14 bases sitting between them. Per the germline V gene, CDR1 is LNHDA and CDR2 is SQIVND (reference sequence). CDR3 length equals 13 residues. The CDR3 region has the DNA TGTGCCAGTAGTTCCGGACAGAGGGGGACCCAGTACTTC. It is translated as CASSSGQRGTQYF.

The chain links TRBV7-3 to TRBJ2-7; D possibly corresponds to TRBD1 (5 bases). This CDR3 has 15 amino acids. CDR1 SGHTA and CDR2 FQGTGA come from the germline V gene. Trimming cost V 3 bases and J 1 base, with 13 bases left between them. CDR3 region: CASSFRQYVSYEQYF. The CDR3 nucleotides read TGTGCCAGCAGCTTTCGACAGTACGTGTCCTACGAGCAGTACTTC. Full variable domain (rest looked up from reference TRBV7-3 and TRBJ2-7): GAGVSQTPSNKVTEKGKYVELRCDPISGHTALYWYRQSLGQGPEFLIYFQGTGAADDSGLPNDRFFAVRPEGSVSTLKIQRTERGDSAVYLCASSFRQYVSYEQYFGPGTRLTVT.

The chain has TRBV4-2 and TRBJ1-1; 8 nucleotides match TRBD1. This CDR3 contains 15 residues. Per germline, CDR1 LGHNA and CDR2 YNFKEQ. The J segment lost 1 base and the V segment lost 8 bases, leaving 9 bases of the junction unmatched. The CDR3 DNA reads as TGTGCCAGCGCGCAGCCGGGACAGGCGAACACTGAAGCTTTCTTT. Protein: CASAQPGQANTEAFF.

The chain couples TRBV6-5 to TRBJ2-1; no definite D call. This CDR3 is 15 amino acids long. CDR1 and CDR2 (germline): MNHEY, SVGAGI. V shed 6 bases and J shed 2 bases, with 14 bases lying between them. As DNA, the CDR3 is TGTGCCAGCAGCCCCGACTCAGACCCCTACAATGAGCAGTTCTTC. As protein: CASSPDSDPYNEQFF.

The genes are TRBV2 and TRBJ2-2; D may be TRBD1 (5 bases). Trimming cost V 6 bases and J 5 bases, with 10 bases left between them. The CDR3 runs 13 residues. Germline CDR1 is SNHLY and CDR2 is FYNNEI. The CDR3 DNA reads TGTGCCAGCAGGATTCAGGGTACCGGGGAGCTGTTTTTT. This gives the protein CASRIQGTGELFF. The full variable domain, completed using reference TRBV2 and TRBJ2-2, is EPEVTQTPSHQVTQMGQEVILRCVPISNHLYFYWYRQILGQKVEFLVSFYNNEISEKSEIFDDQFSVERPDGSNFTLKIRSTKLEDSAMYFCASRIQGTGELFFGEGSRLTVL.

The rearrangement uses TRBV28 and TRBJ1-5, with unresolved D. Per the germline V gene, CDR1 is MDHEN and CDR2 is SYDVKM. V dropped 4 bases and J dropped 2 bases, with 12 bases sitting between them. The CDR3 is 15 amino acids. The CDR3 DNA sequence: TGTGCCAGCAGTTCTGTCAGGTACGGCAATCAGCCCCAGCATTTT. It encodes CASSSVRYGNQPQHF. The full variable domain, completed using reference TRBV28 and TRBJ1-5, is DVKVTQSSRYLVKRTGEKVFLECVQDMDHENMFWYRQDPGLGLRLIYFSYDVKMKEKGDIPEGYSVSREKKERFSLILESASTNQTSMYLCASSSVRYGNQPQHFGDGTRLSIL.

The J gene is TRBJ2-1, the V gene TRBV29-1; D is uncertain. Trimming removed 2 bases at V and 0 bases at J, with 5 bases between. CDR1 is SQVTM, CDR2 ANQGSEA, per germline. The CDR3 sequence is 13 residues long. CDR3 residues: CSVETFSYNEQFF. CDR3 DNA sequence: TGCAGCGTTGAAACTTTCTCCTACAATGAGCAGTTCTTC.

This clone was counted between two and nine times. The chain has TRBV5-5 and TRBJ1-4; D perhaps matches TRBD1 (5 bases). CDR3 length: 15 residues. In germline, CDR1 is SGHKS, CDR2 YYEKEE (reference sequence). Trimming took 9 bases from V and 3 from J, leaving 18 bases between them. CDR3 DNA sequence: TGTGCCACTCCGGATGGGGTAGGGGCTAATGAAAAACTGTTTTTT. Amino acids: CATPDGVGANEKLFF.

V gene TRBV5-1 combines with J gene TRBJ2-7, with 8 bases that match TRBD2. In germline, CDR1 is SGHRS, CDR2 YFSETQ. The CDR3 length is 15 residues. The J segment lost 1 base and the V segment lost 2 bases, leaving 5 bases of the junction unmatched. CDR3 sequence: CASSLSGTRSYEQYF. The CDR3 DNA reads as TGCGCCAGCAGCTTATCCGGGACTAGGTCCTACGAGCAGTACTTC.

This chain links TRBV7-8 with TRBJ1-1; D unresolved. The V gene's germline CDR1 is SGHVS and CDR2 FQNEAQ. The CDR3 is 14 amino acids. The ends were cut back, 3 bases at V and 1 base at J, with 9 bases in the middle. The CDR3 region has the DNA TGTGCCAGCAGCTTTCTAAGTCGGAACACTGAAGCTTTCTTT. This sequence encodes CASSFLSRNTEAFF.

The rearrangement joins TRBV19 to TRBJ1-1; possible D gene TRBD1, 5 bases. The CDR3 totals 12 residues. Trimming cost V 6 bases and J 7 bases, with 12 bases left between them. CDR1 is LNHDA, CDR2 SQIVND, per germline (reference sequence). DNA of the CDR3: TGTGCCAGTAGCTGGGGCGAAAATGAAGCTTTCTTT. Protein product: CASSWGENEAFF.

V usage is TRBV5-6 and J usage is TRBJ2-7; the match to TRBD1 covers 9 bases. Germline lookup yields CDR1 SGHDT and CDR2 YYEEEE. This CDR3 region has 15 residues. The junction had 6 bases not matched to a gene; V was cut back by 4 bases and J by 1 base. The CDR3 region has the DNA TGTGCCAGCAGCACCCCGGGACAGGGTTCCTACGAGCAGTACTTC. Translated, it gives CASSTPGQGSYEQYF.

The CDR3 is CASSLRDRGTYEQYF. The CDR3 DNA follows: TGTGCCAGCAGCCTCCGGGACAGGGGAACCTACGAGCAGTACTTC. The chain is built from TRBV5-4 and TRBJ2-7; 10 bases map to TRBD1. This CDR3 has 15 amino acids. Trimming removed 4 bases from V and 2 bases from J; junction bases left unmatched: 6. CDR1 is SGHNT and CDR2 is YYREEE in the germline V gene (reference sequence). The full variable domain, rest sourced from reference TRBV5-4 and TRBJ2-7, is ETGVTQSPTHLIKTRGQQVTLRCSSQSGHNTVSWYQQALGQGPQFIFQYYREEENGRGNFPPRFSGLQFPNYSSELNVNALELDDSALYLCASSLRDRGTYEQYFGPGTRLTVT.

The J gene is TRBJ1-4, the V gene TRBV4-1; D gene ambiguous. Trimming removed 6 bases at V and 0 bases at J, with 11 bases between. Germline CDR1 reads MGHRA; CDR2 reads YSYEKL. The CDR3 contains 15 residues. For the CDR3, the DNA is TGCGCCAGCAGTCTCTATAGTGCAACTAATGAAAAACTGTTTTTT. Translating gives CASSLYSATNEKLFF.